Sequencing of this T cell receptor beta chain was carried out in a study of T cells in Graves' hyperthyroidism and ophthalmopathy. Whole-study findings and limits: Clonotypes that were expanded in thyroid above 0.001 mostly appeared in blood too. Median prediction lead before ophthalmopathy onset was around 7 months with the model.

Researchers defined stable Graves' hyperthyroidism as no ophthalmopathy progression within 18 months. Aged 18 to 65, the patients had hyperthyroidism that was newly diagnosed and had lasted under 2 months. A word on this clonotype: Its antigen is as yet unknown.

Germline V gene sequence: CDR1 GTSNPN, CDR2 SVGIG (reference sequence). The CDR3 has 12 amino acids. V was trimmed by 5 bases and J by 5 bases, leaving 13 bases between them. The investigators amplified TCR beta CDR3 regions from RNA transcripts. HTBI primers were used for first-round RT-PCR of the TCR CDR3. Each CDR3 protein is one row after TCRdb ran MiXCR on the multiplex PCR reads. The data show 350,000 or so distinct CDR3 sequences, with about 18% seen just once and approximately 49% held by the top ten. V usage is TRBV30 and J usage is TRBJ2-7, with D perhaps being TRBD1 or TRBD2 (5 bases each). Material for sequencing was blood. The receptor's source is a woman in her 50s with Graves' hyperthyroidism. CDR3 residues: CAWGGDTHEQYF. The CDR3 coding sequence is TGTGCCTGGGGGGGAGACACCCACGAGCAGTACTTC.